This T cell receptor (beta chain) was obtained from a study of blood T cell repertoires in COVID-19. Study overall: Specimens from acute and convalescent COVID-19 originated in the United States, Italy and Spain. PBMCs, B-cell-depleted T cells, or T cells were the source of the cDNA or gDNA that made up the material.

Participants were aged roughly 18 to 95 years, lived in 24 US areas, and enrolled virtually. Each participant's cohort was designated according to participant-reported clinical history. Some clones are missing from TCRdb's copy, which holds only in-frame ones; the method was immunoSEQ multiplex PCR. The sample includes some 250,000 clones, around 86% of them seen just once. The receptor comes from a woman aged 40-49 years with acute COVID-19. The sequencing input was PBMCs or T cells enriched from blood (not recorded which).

The CDR3 is CASRGVGTSPTGELFF. The CDR3 DNA reads as TGTGCCAGTAGGGGAGTTGGGACTAGTCCCACCGGGGAGCTGTTTTTT. The rearrangement uses TRBV19 and TRBJ2-2, with 8 bases identical to TRBD2. This CDR3 region has 16 residues. Germline CDR1 is LNHDA and CDR2 is SQIVND (reference sequence). Losses at the gene ends were 6 bases for V and 4 bases for J; bases not matched to a gene: 10.